This T cell receptor (beta chain) was sequenced for a study of blood T cell repertoires in COVID-19. Study context: The United States, Italy and Spain supplied acute and convalescent COVID-19 samples. The cDNA or gDNA used as material had been derived from T cells, B-cell-depleted T cells, or PBMCs.

In the original analysis: How many nucleated cells were present was estimated from reference gene primer amplification. Measured with immunoSEQ multiplex PCR; TCRdb has only the in-frame clones, and not every one. That table gives V, J and clone size, and the DNA gave D and trimming. The sample includes hundreds of thousands of clones, about 91% of them seen just once. The CDR3 is 14 residues long. V was clipped by 5 bases and J by 4 bases, with 15 bases between them. CDR1 and CDR2 from the germline V gene are MDHEN and SYDVKM. The source of this sequence is a woman in her sixties with acute or convalescent COVID-19. The sample consisted of peripheral blood. The rearrangement joins TRBV28 to TRBJ2-7; tentatively, D is TRBD1 (5 bases). The CDR3: CASSPRVPGYEQYF. The CDR3 coding sequence is TGTGCCAGCAGTCCCAGGGTGCCCGGGTACGAGCAGTACTTC.